This T cell receptor (beta chain) is from a study of T cell responses to AZD1222 COVID-19 vaccine. Findings of the study overall: Just a handful of AZD1222 recipients tested seropositive at baseline. Vaccine-associated CD4 TCRs ranged over spike, dominating at 160-218 and 743-854.

The ends were cut back, 3 bases at V and 6 bases at J, with 12 bases in the middle. From germline, CDR1 is LNHNV and CDR2 YYDKDF (reference sequence). The CDR3 contains 14 residues. A remark on this clone: Its antigen remains unknown.

The repertoire was sequenced with immunoSEQ multiplex PCR; TCRdb's copy has only in-frame clones and lacks some. The data show 140,000 or so clones, just over 85% seen once. The V and J genes are TRBV15 and TRBJ2-1, with D possibly matching TRBD1 (6 bases). Sequencing used peripheral blood, obtained on day 0 of AZD1222 vaccination. This clonotype was obtained from an adult in good health. In DNA form, the CDR3 reads TGTGCCACCAGCAGCGGACAGTATGGCAATGAGCAGTTCTTC. Encoded protein: CATSSGQYGNEQFF.